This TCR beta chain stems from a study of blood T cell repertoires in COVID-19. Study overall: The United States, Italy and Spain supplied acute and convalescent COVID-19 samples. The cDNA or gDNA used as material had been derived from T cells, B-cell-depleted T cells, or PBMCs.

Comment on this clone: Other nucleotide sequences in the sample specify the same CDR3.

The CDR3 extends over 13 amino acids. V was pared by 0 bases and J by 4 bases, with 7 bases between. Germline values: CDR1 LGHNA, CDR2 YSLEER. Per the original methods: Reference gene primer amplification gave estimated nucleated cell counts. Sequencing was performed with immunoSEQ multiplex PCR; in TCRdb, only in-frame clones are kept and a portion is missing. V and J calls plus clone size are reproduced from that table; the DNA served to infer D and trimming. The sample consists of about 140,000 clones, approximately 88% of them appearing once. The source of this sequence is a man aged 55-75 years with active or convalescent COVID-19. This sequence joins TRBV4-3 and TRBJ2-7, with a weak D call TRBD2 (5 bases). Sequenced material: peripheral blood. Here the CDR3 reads CASSQDRGYEQYF. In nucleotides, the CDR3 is TGCGCCAGCAGCCAAGATCGGGGTTACGAGCAGTACTTC.